The TCR beta chain under discussion was sequenced for a study of T cell responses to AZD1222 COVID-19 vaccine. Study context: Doses given second, at about 4 or about 12 weeks, were pooled.

Sequencing used immunoSEQ multiplex PCR; TCRdb keeps in-frame clones, though not all of them. This sample has 93,000 or so clones; roughly 91% occur once, and the top ten carry 4.5% to 5.5%. The germline CDR1 and CDR2 sequences are SGHTA and FQGTGA. Trimming took off 1 base at V and 8 bases at J, with 12 bases between the two ends. This CDR3 has 14 residues. Whole-study findings and limits: Researchers took repertoire samples only after the peak T cell response had come. Targets within unmutated variant regions were reportedly found for nearly half of spike-specific TCRs.

With regard to this clone: Its matching antigen is unknown.

This specimen was peripheral blood, taken on day 0 of AZD1222 vaccination. The gene calls are TRBV7-3 and TRBJ2-1; D might be TRBD1 (5 bases). The receptor was isolated from an adult in good health. The CDR3 DNA reads TGTGCCAGCAGCTTAAATTTGCAGGGCGATGAGCAGTTCTTC. Translating it yields CASSLNLQGDEQFF.